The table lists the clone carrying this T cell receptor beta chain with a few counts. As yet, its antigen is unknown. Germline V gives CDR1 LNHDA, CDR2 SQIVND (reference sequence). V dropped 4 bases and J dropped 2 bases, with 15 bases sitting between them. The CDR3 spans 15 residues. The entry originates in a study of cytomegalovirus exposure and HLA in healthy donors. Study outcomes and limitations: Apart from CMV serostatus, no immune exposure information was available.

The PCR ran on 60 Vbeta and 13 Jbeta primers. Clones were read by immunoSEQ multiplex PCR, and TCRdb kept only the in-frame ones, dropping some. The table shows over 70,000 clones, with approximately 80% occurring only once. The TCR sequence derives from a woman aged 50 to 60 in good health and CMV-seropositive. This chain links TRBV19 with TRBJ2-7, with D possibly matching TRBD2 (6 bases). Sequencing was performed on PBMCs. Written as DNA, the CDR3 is TGTGCCAGTAGTACCAAACCGGGACTTCCCTACGAGCAGTACTTC. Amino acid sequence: CASSTKPGLPYEQYF.